Below, 19 T cell receptor beta chains from the same sample are listed, as sequenced in a study of blood T cell repertoires in COVID-19. Here immunoSEQ multiplex PCR was the method, and the copy in TCRdb shows in-frame clones only, minus some. Of approximately 330,000 clones listed, approximately 87% were seen once; the top ten hold more than 3%. Sequenced: peripheral blood. These receptors all come from a woman aged 50 to 60 with active or convalescent COVID-19.

V usage is TRBV20-1 and J usage is TRBJ2-1, with 8 positions matching TRBD2. The CDR3 loop spans 15 amino acids. Germline loops: CDR1 DFQATT, CDR2 SNEGSKA (reference sequence). With 3 bases clipped from V and 7 bases from J, the junction kept 11 bases outside the gene matches. For the CDR3, the DNA is TGCAGTGCTAGTAAGCCGGGGGGGATGGCAAATGAGCAGTTCTTC. Residues: CSASKPGGMANEQFF.

The chain employs TRBV7-2 and TRBJ1-6, with D hard to call. The length of the CDR3 is 17 residues. The germline V and J ends were trimmed by 2 bases and 9 bases, with 20 bases remaining between them. Germline V gene data show CDR1 as SGHTA and CDR2 as FQGNSA. CDR3 DNA sequence: TGTGCCAGCAGCTTAAGCGGCTCCAACCTCGTCGGTTCACCCCTCCACTTT. It is translated as CASSLSGSNLVGSPLHF. Looking up the rest from reference TRBV7-2 and TRBJ1-6 gives the full variable domain: GAGVSQSPSNKVTEKGKDVELRCDPISGHTALYWYRQSLGQGLEFLIYFQGNSAPDKSGLPSDRFSAERTGGSVSTLTIQRTQQEDSAVYLCASSLSGSNLVGSPLHFGNGTRLTVT.

This chain joins TRBV27 and TRBJ1-2; D is unresolved. The CDR3 runs 15 residues. CDR1 MNHEY and CDR2 SMNVEV come from the germline V gene (reference sequence). V lost 1 base, J lost 7 bases, and 16 bases lay in between. CDR3 nucleotide sequence: TGTGCCAGCAGTTTATTGAACACTAGGGCGAGTGGCTACACCTTC. This gives the protein CASSLLNTRASGYTF.

J is TRBJ2-7 and V is TRBV4-3; D possibly corresponds to TRBD2 (6 bases). The V gene's germline CDR1 is LGHNA and CDR2 YSLEER. Trimming took off 1 base at V and 7 bases at J, with 17 bases between the two ends. The CDR3 totals 15 residues. CDR3 sequence (DNA): TGCGCCAGCAGCCAAGTAAGACTAGAGGCTACGGAGCAGTACTTC. This sequence encodes CASSQVRLEATEQYF.

This chain connects TRBV30 to TRBJ1-1; a weak D match, TRBD1 (6 bases). Trimming removed 4 bases at V and 0 bases at J, with 12 bases between. Per germline, CDR1 GTSNPN and CDR2 SVGIG (reference sequence). CDR3 length equals 14 residues. The CDR3: CAWTTGYLNTEAFF. DNA for the CDR3: TGTGCCTGGACGACAGGATATCTGAACACTGAAGCTTTCTTT.

CDR3 residues: CASSPPPGQGHGNQPQHF. In nucleotides, the CDR3 is TGTGCCAGTAGTCCACCTCCGGGACAGGGGCATGGCAATCAGCCCCAGCATTTT. The gene calls are TRBV19 and TRBJ1-5; 10 nucleotides line up with TRBD1. With 5 bases clipped from V and 2 bases from J, the junction kept 12 bases outside the gene matches. The germline V gene encodes CDR1 LNHDA and CDR2 SQIVND (reference sequence). The CDR3 totals 18 residues.

The chain uses TRBV7-2 and TRBJ2-5; D is undetermined. Trimming removed 4 bases from V and 5 bases from J, with 11 bases in between. The CDR3 covers 13 residues. CDR1 is SGHTA and CDR2 is FQGNSA in the germline V gene. CDR3 nucleotides: TGTGCCAGCAGCTCCCCTGGCTCGGAGACCCAGTACTTC. Translating gives CASSSPGSETQYF.

The V and J genes are TRBV29-1 and TRBJ2-7, with TRBD1 matching over 9 bases. There are 13 residues in the CDR3. V shed 3 bases and J 5 bases; nucleotides not matched to a gene: 5. Germline V CDR1 and CDR2: SQVTM, ANQGSEA. This CDR3 is CSVDRQGGHEQYF. The CDR3 region has the DNA TGCAGCGTTGATCGACAGGGGGGACACGAGCAGTACTTC.

The genes are TRBV7-9 and TRBJ1-1; D is undetermined. V was pared by 1 base and J by 3 bases, with 6 bases between. Germline V CDR1 and CDR2: SEHNR, FQNEAQ (reference sequence). The CDR3 loop spans 13 amino acids. CDR3 residues: CASSLVTDTEAFF. CDR3 in DNA: TGTGCCAGCAGCTTAGTTACGGACACTGAAGCTTTCTTT. The full variable domain, its missing parts supplied by reference TRBV7-9 and TRBJ1-1, is DTGVSQNPRHKITKRGQNVTFRCDPISEHNRLYWYRQTLGQGPEFLTYFQNEAQLEKSRLLSDRFSAERPKGSFSTLEIQRTEQGDSAMYLCASSLVTDTEAFFGQGTRLTVV.

This chain uses TRBV6-5 with TRBJ1-1; 8 bases are shared with TRBD1. The CDR3 spans 15 residues. From germline, CDR1 is MNHEY and CDR2 SVGAGI. V lost 4 bases and J lost 4; bases outside the gene matches: 8. The CDR3 DNA sequence: TGTGCCAGCAGTTCCGGACAGGGAATAGGCACTGAAGCTTTCTTT. It yields the protein CASSSGQGIGTEAFF.

V and J are TRBV6-5 and TRBJ2-7; D might be TRBD1 (5 bases). The CDR3 has 16 amino acids. Per the germline V gene, CDR1 is MNHEY and CDR2 is SVGAGI. V shed 0 bases and J shed 1 base, with 13 bases lying between them. CDR3 protein: CASSYSTPGSSYEQYF. The CDR3 DNA sequence: TGTGCCAGCAGTTACTCGACCCCAGGGTCGTCCTACGAGCAGTACTTC.

This sequence joins TRBV27 and TRBJ2-3; perhaps TRBD2 as D (5 bases). V dropped 4 bases and J dropped 0 bases, with 8 bases sitting between them. Per the germline V gene, CDR1 is MNHEY and CDR2 is SMNVEV (reference sequence). The CDR3 contains 14 residues. The CDR3: CASSWSGSTDTQYF. The DNA of the CDR3 is TGTGCCAGCAGTTGGTCGGGAAGCACAGATACGCAGTATTTT.

A word on this clone: This CDR3 is also generated by other DNA sequences in the sample. The chain combines TRBV18 with TRBJ1-2; 8 nucleotides match TRBD1. J gave up 7 bases and V 6 bases, and 7 bases lay outside the gene matches. Germline assignment: CDR1 KGHSH and CDR2 LQKENI. The CDR3 consists of 13 residues. The CDR3 region is CASSPGQGSGYTF. CDR3 DNA: TGTGCCAGCTCGCCCGGACAGGGCAGTGGCTACACCTTC.

The V and J genes are TRBV15 and TRBJ2-3, with TRBD1 as a possible D gene (5 bases). The V gene's germline CDR1 is LNHNV and CDR2 YYDKDF (reference sequence). V was clipped by 4 bases and J by 0 bases, with 11 bases between them. This CDR3 region has 15 residues. CDR3: CATSTRQSSTDTQYF. The CDR3 region has the DNA TGTGCCACCAGCACTAGACAGTCTAGCACAGATACGCAGTATTTT.

This sequence joins TRBV3-1 (or the pseudogene TRBV3-2) and TRBJ1-1; D is unresolved. CDR1 and CDR2 (germline): LGHDT, YNNKEL (reference sequence). V shed 2 bases and J shed 4 bases, with 8 bases lying between them. The CDR3 has 13 amino acids. DNA for the CDR3: TGTGCCAGCAGCCAAACCACGAGCACTGAAGCTTTCTTT. This encodes CASSQTTSTEAFF.

The genes are TRBV7-8 and TRBJ1-1; unclear D gene. Germline assignment: CDR1 SGHVS and CDR2 FQNEAQ. The CDR3 loop spans 15 amino acids. V was shortened by 5 bases and J by 4 bases, with 17 bases between the two germline ends. As DNA, the CDR3 is TGTGCCAGCAGCCTAGGAGAGGGCCTGACCACTGAAGCTTTCTTT. This codes for CASSLGEGLTTEAFF.

The rearrangement links TRBV2 to TRBJ2-7; 7 bases align to TRBD2. Germline values: CDR1 SNHLY, CDR2 FYNNEI. J was trimmed by 3 bases and V by 5 bases; bases with no gene match: 7. This CDR3 is built from 14 residues. The CDR3 DNA sequence: TGTGCCAGCAGTCCTGAGCGGGGAGGCTACGAGCAGTACTTC. Its protein is CASSPERGGYEQYF.

This chain links TRBV10-3 with TRBJ2-1; 8 nucleotides align to TRBD2. The V gene end was trimmed by 0 bases and the J gene end by 1 base; junction bases not matched to a gene: 2. The germline gives CDR1 ENHRY, CDR2 SYGVKD. This CDR3 comprises 16 residues. The CDR3 coding sequence is TGTGCCATCAGTGAGTCGGCGGGAGGTTCCTACAATGAGCAGTTCTTC. Its translation is CAISESAGGSYNEQFF.

The chain couples TRBV6-1 to TRBJ1-1; 7 bases map to TRBD1. Unmatched junction bases numbered 5, after V lost 2 bases and J lost 5 bases. The germline V gene has CDR1 MNHNS and CDR2 SASEGT. The CDR3 has 14 residues. Written as DNA, the CDR3 is TGTGCCAGCAGTGAATTGGGACAGTTGACTGAAGCTTTCTTT. Its translation: CASSELGQLTEAFF.